This T cell receptor (beta chain) came from a study of cytomegalovirus exposure and HLA in healthy donors. 13 Jbeta primers and 60 Vbeta primers were used for the PCR. Generated by immunoSEQ multiplex PCR, the TCRdb table keeps only in-frame clones and is missing some. The data hold 140,000 or so clones, with under 90% observed a single time. The CDR3 is 13 amino acids. Per germline, CDR1 MNHEY and CDR2 SMNVEV (reference sequence). V lost 5 bases, J lost 6 bases, and 11 bases lay in between. Healthy bone marrow donors supplied every sample. Study-level results: Earlier analysis looked at TCR beta V segments, and most were productive about 87% or about 30% of the time.

With regard to this clone: Antigen: not known.

Sequenced sample: PBMCs. This receptor was obtained from a boy between 2 and 15 years old in good health and CMV-seronegative. The genes are TRBV27 and TRBJ1-5, with D maybe TRBD1 (6 bases). The CDR3 reads CASSVQGSQPQHF. The CDR3 coding sequence is TGTGCCAGCAGTGTTCAGGGGTCTCAGCCCCAGCATTTT.